This TCR beta chain comes out of a study of regulatory T cells in long-lasting Graves disease. In this sample, this clonotype turned up many times. Germline V gene sequence: CDR1 DFQATT, CDR2 SNEGSKA (reference sequence). The CDR3 length is 8 residues. Arm-PCR of CDR3 regions and iRepertoire HTBI primers were used to build TCR beta libraries. TCRdb reanalysed the multiplex PCR reads using MiXCR and keeps one entry per CDR3 protein. The table has roughly 400,000 distinct CDR3 sequences, around 15% seen once. Described time point: newly diagnosed GD, antithyroid drugs for less than 3 months. Extracted PBMC RNA gave rise to the TCR library. The sample was also linked to a second study, of T cells in Graves' hyperthyroidism and ophthalmopathy.

Sequencing was performed on peripheral blood mononuclear cells (PBMCs), taken at new diagnosis, from a patient treated with antithyroid drugs. The rearrangement links TRBV20-1 to TRBJ1-2; D gene uncertain. The origin of this receptor is a woman aged 18-29 years with Graves disease. The CDR3 DNA reads as TGCAGAGGCCCCGGCTACACCTTC. It codes for CRGPGYTF.